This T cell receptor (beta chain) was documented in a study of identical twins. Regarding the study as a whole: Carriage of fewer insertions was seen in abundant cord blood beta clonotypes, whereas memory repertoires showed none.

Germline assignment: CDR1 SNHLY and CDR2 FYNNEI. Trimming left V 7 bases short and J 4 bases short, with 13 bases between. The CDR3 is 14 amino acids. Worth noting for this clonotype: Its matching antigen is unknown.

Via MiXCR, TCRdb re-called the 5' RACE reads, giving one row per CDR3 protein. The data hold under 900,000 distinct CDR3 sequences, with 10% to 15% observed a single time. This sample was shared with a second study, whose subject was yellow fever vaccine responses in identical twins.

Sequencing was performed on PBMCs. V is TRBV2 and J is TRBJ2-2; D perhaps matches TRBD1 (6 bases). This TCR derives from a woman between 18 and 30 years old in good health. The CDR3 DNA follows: TGTGCCAGCACCGTCGGGACACCCACCGGGGAGCTGTTTTTT. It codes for CASTVGTPTGELFF.